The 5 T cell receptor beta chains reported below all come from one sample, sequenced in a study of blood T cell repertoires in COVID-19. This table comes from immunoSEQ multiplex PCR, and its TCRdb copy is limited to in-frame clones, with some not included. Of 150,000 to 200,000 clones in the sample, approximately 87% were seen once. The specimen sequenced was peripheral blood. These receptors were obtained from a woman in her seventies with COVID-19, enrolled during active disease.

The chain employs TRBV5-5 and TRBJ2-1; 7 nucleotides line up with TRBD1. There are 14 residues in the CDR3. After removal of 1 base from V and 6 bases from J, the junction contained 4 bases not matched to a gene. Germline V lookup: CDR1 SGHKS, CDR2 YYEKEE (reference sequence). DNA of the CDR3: TGTGCCAGCAGCTTGTACCAGGGGGTCAATGAGCAGTTCTTC. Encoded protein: CASSLYQGVNEQFF.

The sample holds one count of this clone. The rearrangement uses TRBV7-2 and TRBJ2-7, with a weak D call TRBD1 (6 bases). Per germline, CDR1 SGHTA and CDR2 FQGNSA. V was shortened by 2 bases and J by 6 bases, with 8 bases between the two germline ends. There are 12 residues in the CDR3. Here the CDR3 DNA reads TGTGCCAGCAGCTTACAGGGGCTCGAGCAGTACTTC. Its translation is CASSLQGLEQYF.

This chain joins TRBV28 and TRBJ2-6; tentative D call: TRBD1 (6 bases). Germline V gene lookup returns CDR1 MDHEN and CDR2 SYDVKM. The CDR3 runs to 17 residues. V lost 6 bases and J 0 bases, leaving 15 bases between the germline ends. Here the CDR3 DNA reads TGTGCCAGCAGCCCACCAATACAGGGCTCTGGGGCCAACGTCCTGACTTTC. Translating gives CASSPPIQGSGANVLTF.

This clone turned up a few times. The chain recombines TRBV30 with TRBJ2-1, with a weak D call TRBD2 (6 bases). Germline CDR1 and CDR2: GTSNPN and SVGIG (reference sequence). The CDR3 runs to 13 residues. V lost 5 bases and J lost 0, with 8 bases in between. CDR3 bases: TGTGCCTGGGGGGACTTCTCCTACAATGAGCAGTTCTTC. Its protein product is CAWGDFSYNEQFF.

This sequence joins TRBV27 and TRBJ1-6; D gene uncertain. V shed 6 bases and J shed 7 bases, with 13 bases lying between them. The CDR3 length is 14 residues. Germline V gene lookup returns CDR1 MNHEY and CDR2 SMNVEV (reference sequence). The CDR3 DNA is TGTGCCAGCAGGCGGGAGCGTCGAAATTCACCCCTCCACTTT. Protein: CASRRERRNSPLHF.